This T cell receptor beta chain was identified in a study of T cell repertoires in cytomegalovirus infection. Study information: Matching HLA type and CMV infection were both indicated by public TCR beta signatures. Findings and caveats of the study: The study found HLA-C-restricted CMV-specific TCR beta clonotypes dominating the ex vivo response.

The CDR3 consists of 13 residues. V was clipped by 2 bases and J by 9 bases, with 11 bases between them. The V gene's germline CDR1 is LGHNA and CDR2 YNFKEQ. TCRdb itself ran the reads through MiXCR, one entry per CDR3 protein. The sample lists more than 500,000 distinct CDR3 sequences, 16% seen once, with roughly a quarter in the top ten. Concerning this clonotype: Antigen specificity is unknown.

The sample was CD8+ T cells from PBMCs. The sequence was collected from a human donor in good health (CMV status not recorded). Some clones in this sample may be carry-over from other donors' samples. The chain is built from TRBV4-2 and TRBJ2-1, with D unresolved. CDR3 loop: CASSQWAGGEQFF. As DNA, the CDR3 is TGTGCCAGCAGCCAATGGGCCGGCGGTGAGCAGTTCTTC.